The 14 T cell receptor beta chains below were found in one sample sequenced in a study of T cells expressing NK-cell markers (dated by TCRdb to 2018 to 2020). The library was generated by 5' RACE. The sequencer was an Illumina HiSeq 2000. The reads, reprocessed by TCRdb, yield one row per CDR3 protein sequence and no DNA. This sample's records show about 150,000 distinct CDR3 sequences. Of the sample, roughly 21% falls within the top ten clones. The sample comprised blood T cells: a sorted CD56 or NKG2C T cell subset, CD4+ or CD8+ T cells, or bulk PBMC T cells (not recorded which). All receptors come from a man aged 18-70 years in good health.

The genes are TRBV11-2 and TRBJ1-5. CDR3 length: 13 residues. The germline V gene encodes CDR1 SGHAT and CDR2 FQNNGV. CDR3 sequence reads: CASSFAASQPQHF. The whole variable domain, remainder taken from reference TRBV11-2 and TRBJ1-5, is EAGVAQSPRYKIIEKRQSVAFWCNPISGHATLYWYQQILGQGPKLLIQFQNNGVVDDSQLPKDRFSAERLKGVDSTLKIQPAKLEDSAVYLCASSFAASQPQHFGDGTRLSIL.

The chain combines TRBV7-6 with TRBJ2-1; without DNA, the TCRdb call of TRBD2 cannot be checked. CDR1 is SGHVS and CDR2 is FNYEAQ in the germline V gene. The CDR3 consists of 18 residues. Here the CDR3 reads CASSFFSTEESHYNEQFF.

V is TRBV5-1 and J is TRBJ2-1; TCRdb's D gene call, TRBD1, goes unchecked for lack of DNA. The CDR3 has 13 amino acids. Per the germline V gene, CDR1 is SGHRS and CDR2 is YFSETQ. The CDR3 here is CASSFTGYNEQFF.

This chain connects TRBV12-3 or TRBV12-4 to TRBJ2-3; TCRdb lists TRBD2, though no DNA is available to test this call. The CDR3 runs to 16 residues. CDR3 protein: CASSPSGLAPTDTQYF.

The rearrangement joins TRBV28 to TRBJ2-5; TCRdb's assignment of TRBD1 cannot be checked, as there is no DNA. The length of the CDR3 is 14 residues. Germline values: CDR1 MDHEN, CDR2 SYDVKM. The CDR3 loop is CASSGQFVVSTQYF.

V gene TRBV27 combines with J gene TRBJ1-6; TCRdb's D call, TRBD1, is unchecked because there is no DNA. The CDR3 is 13 residues long. The V gene's germline CDR1 is MNHEY and CDR2 SMNVEV (reference sequence). This CDR3 is CASSGTEDSPLHF.

The chain couples TRBV11-2 to TRBJ2-3; TCRdb reports TRBD2, a call that lacks DNA to check it against. Germline lookup yields CDR1 SGHAT and CDR2 FQNNGV. This CDR3 has 16 residues. The CDR3 loop reads CASSRQGGVWTDTQYF.

The CDR3 region is CSAVDRASTSNQPQHF. The chain couples TRBV20-1 to TRBJ1-5; checking the TCRdb D call of TRBD1 is not possible without DNA. The CDR3 extends over 16 amino acids. Germline lookup yields CDR1 DFQATT and CDR2 SNEGSKA (reference sequence).

The chain uses TRBV20-1 and TRBJ1-1; TCRdb's D gene call, TRBD1, goes unchecked for lack of DNA. This CDR3 comprises 16 residues. Germline CDR1 reads DFQATT; CDR2 reads SNEGSKA (reference sequence). This CDR3 is CSARGLDREMVTEAFF.

This chain joins TRBV7-7 and TRBJ2-1; TCRdb proposes TRBD2, but this gene call is untestable without DNA. This CDR3 contains 16 residues. Germline V CDR1 and CDR2: SSHAT, FNYEAQ (reference sequence). This CDR3 reads CASSSGLAGGLDEQFF.

The chain carries TRBV5-1 and TRBJ1-5; TCRdb calls TRBD1, which cannot be checked without DNA. CDR3 length equals 15 residues. The germline gives CDR1 SGHRS, CDR2 YFSETQ. CDR3 region: CASSPGPGFNQPQHF.

The chain employs TRBV6-6 and TRBJ2-7; TCRdb proposes TRBD2, but this gene call is untestable without DNA. In germline, CDR1 is MNHNY, CDR2 SVGAGI (reference sequence). This CDR3 is built from 12 residues. The CDR3 loop is CASSETSHEQYF.

The chain joins TRBV10-2 to TRBJ2-7; with no DNA, the TCRdb D assignment of TRBD2 cannot be verified. The germline gives CDR1 WSHSY, CDR2 SAAADI. This CDR3 is built from 13 residues. This chain's CDR3 is CASSGSGGYEQYF.

The rearrangement links TRBV7-3 to TRBJ2-1. CDR1 SGHTA and CDR2 FQGTGA come from the germline V gene. The CDR3 totals 15 residues. The CDR3 reads CASASLGSSYNEQFF.